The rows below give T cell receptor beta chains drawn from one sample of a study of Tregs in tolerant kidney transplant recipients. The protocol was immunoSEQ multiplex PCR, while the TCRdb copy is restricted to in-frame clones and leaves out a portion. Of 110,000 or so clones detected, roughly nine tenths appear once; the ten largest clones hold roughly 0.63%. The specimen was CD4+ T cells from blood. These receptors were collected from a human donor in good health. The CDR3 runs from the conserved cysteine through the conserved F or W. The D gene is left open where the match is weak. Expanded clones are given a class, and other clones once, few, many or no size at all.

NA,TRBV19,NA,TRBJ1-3,CASRDPGSSGNTIYF,TGTGCCAGTAGAGACCCGGGGAGCTCTGGAAACACCATATATTTT
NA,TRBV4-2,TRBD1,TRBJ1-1,CASSQGRGGLNTEAFF,TGTGCCAGCAGCCAAGGAAGAGGGGGCCTGAACACTGAAGCTTTCTTT
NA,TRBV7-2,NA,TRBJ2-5,CASSLYQETQYF,TGTGCCAGCAGTTTGTACCAAGAGACCCAGTACTTC
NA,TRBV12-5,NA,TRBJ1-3,CASGSGYGNTIYF,TGTGCTAGTGGGTCGGGGTACGGAAACACCATATATTTT
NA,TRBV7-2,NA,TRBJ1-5,CASSLGRENQPQHF,TGTGCCAGCAGCCTCGGGAGAGAAAATCAGCCCCAGCATTTT
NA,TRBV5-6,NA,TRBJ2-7,CASSRLTSWVYEQYF,TGTGCCAGCAGCCGACTGACTTCCTGGGTCTACGAGCAGTACTTC
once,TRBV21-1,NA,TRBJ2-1,CASSKKQVSYNEQFF,TGTGCCAGCAGCAAAAAACAGGTCTCTTACAATGAGCAGTTCTTC
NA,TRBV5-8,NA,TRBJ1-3,CASSLGTWGTIYF,TGTGCCAGCAGCTTGGGGACTTGGGGCACCATATATTTT
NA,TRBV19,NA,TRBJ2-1,CASKGGLGIGDEQFF,TGTGCCAGTAAGGGGGGACTTGGGATCGGGGATGAGCAGTTCTTC
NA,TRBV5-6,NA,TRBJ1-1,CASSLRQIYNTEAFF,TGTGCCAGCAGCTTAAGACAGATTTATAACACTGAAGCTTTCTTT
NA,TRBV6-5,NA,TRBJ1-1,CASRGTPLYAEAFF,TGTGCCAGCAGAGGGACTCCACTGTACGCTGAAGCTTTCTTT
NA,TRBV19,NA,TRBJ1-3,CASSIRPGSRSGNTIYF,TGTGCCAGTAGTATTCGGCCGGGTTCGCGCTCTGGAAACACCATATATTTT
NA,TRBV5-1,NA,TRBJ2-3,CASSLGAPSGTDTQYF,TGCGCCAGCAGCTTAGGAGCCCCTAGCGGCACAGATACGCAGTATTTT
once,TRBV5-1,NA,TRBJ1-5,CASSLSGSAYQPQHF,TGCGCCAGCAGCTTGTCGGGGTCGGCATATCAGCCCCAGCATTTT
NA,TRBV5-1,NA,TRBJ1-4,CASSLEGPEKLFF,TGCGCCAGCAGCTTGGAAGGACCCGAAAAACTGTTTTTT
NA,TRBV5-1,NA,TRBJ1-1,CASSLAFLGVTTEAFF,TGCGCCAGCAGCTTGGCCTTTCTGGGGGTGACCACTGAAGCTTTCTTT
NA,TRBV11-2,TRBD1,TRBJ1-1,CASSRRTGTEAFF,TGTGCCAGCAGCCGTCGGACAGGGACTGAAGCTTTCTTT
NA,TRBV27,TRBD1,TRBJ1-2,CASSNLGQGSYTF,TGTGCCAGCAGCAACCTAGGACAGGGGAGCTACACCTTC
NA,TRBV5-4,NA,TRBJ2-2,CASSLERGGELFF,TGTGCCAGCAGCCTCGAACGGGGCGGGGAGCTGTTTTTT
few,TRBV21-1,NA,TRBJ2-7,CASGTGFTYEQYF,TGTGCCAGCGGAACAGGGTTCACCTACGAGCAGTACTTC
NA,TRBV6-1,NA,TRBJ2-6,CASGGQGSGANVLTF,TGTGCCAGCGGGGGGCAAGGCTCTGGGGCCAACGTCCTGACTTTC
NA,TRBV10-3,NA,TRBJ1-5,CAISGEPSIQPQHF,TGTGCCATCAGTGGGGAACCAAGCATTCAGCCCCAGCATTTT
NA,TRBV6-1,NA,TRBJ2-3,CASSGGGRGGTDTQYF,TGTGCCAGCAGTGGTGGTGGTCGGGGCGGCACAGATACGCAGTATTTT